The 19 T cell receptor beta chains in this list originate from one sample, sequenced in a study of Graves' ophthalmopathy and Graves' hyperthyroidism. Amplification from RNA transcripts yielded the TCR beta CDR3 regions. Second-round multiplex PCR came after a first-round RT-PCR that employed HTBI primers. TCRdb passed the multiplex PCR reads through MiXCR, listing each CDR3 protein once. The sample has roughly 420,000 distinct CDR3 sequences, under 25% seen once. The sample taken for sequencing was peripheral blood. These receptors all come from a woman between 18 and 30 years old with stable Graves' hyperthyroidism.

There are many counts of this clonotype. The chain recombines TRBV2 with TRBJ2-5, with D perhaps TRBD1 (5 bases). Germline assignment: CDR1 SNHLY and CDR2 FYNNEI. V was clipped by 1 base and J by 0 bases, with 9 bases between them. This CDR3 has 15 amino acids. CDR3 in DNA: TGTGCCAGCAGTGAAGGGTCAGGGCACCAAGAGACCCAGTACTTC. It specifies CASSEGSGHQETQYF.

This clonotype has at least ten counts. The CDR3 coding sequence is TGTGCCAGCGGGACTAGCGAGCTCAATGAGCAGTTCTTC. Its translation: CASGTSELNEQFF. This chain links TRBV27 with TRBJ2-1, with 10 bases fitting TRBD2. The V gene's germline CDR1 is MNHEY and CDR2 SMNVEV (reference sequence). This CDR3 contains 13 residues. After removal of 8 bases from V and 6 bases from J, the junction contained 4 bases not matched to a gene.

This clonotype appeared many times. The J gene is TRBJ1-2, the V gene TRBV7-6; a possible D gene is TRBD1 (5 bases). In germline, CDR1 is SGHVS, CDR2 FNYEAQ. The V gene lost 1 base and the J gene lost 5 bases, with 14 bases spanning the gap. This CDR3 has 15 residues. The chain's CDR3 is CASSLDAGRWYGYTF. As DNA, the CDR3 is TGTGCCAGCAGCTTAGACGCAGGGCGGTGGTATGGCTACACCTTC.

This clonotype was observed at least ten times. The V call is TRBV29-1, the J call TRBJ1-1; possibly TRBD1 for D (5 bases). This CDR3 contains 11 residues. V dropped 7 bases and J dropped 2 bases, with 8 bases sitting between them. In germline, CDR1 is SQVTM, CDR2 ANQGSEA. CDR3 protein: CSGGFNTEAFF. The CDR3 DNA reads TGCAGCGGGGGCTTTAACACTGAAGCTTTCTTT.

The chain joins TRBV14 to TRBJ2-2; the D gene is possibly TRBD1 (5 bases). The germline gives CDR1 SGHDN, CDR2 FVKESK. The length of the CDR3 is 14 residues. Trimming took 6 bases from V and 5 from J, leaving 13 bases between them. CDR3 sequence reads: CASRRLKGTGELFF. The DNA for the CDR3 is TGTGCCAGCAGGAGACTTAAGGGGACCGGGGAGCTGTTTTTT.

This clonotype has a count of ten or more. The chain combines TRBV19 with TRBJ2-2; a possible D gene is TRBD1 (5 bases). This CDR3 is 14 amino acids long. Germline assignment: CDR1 LNHDA and CDR2 SQIVND (reference sequence). V was shortened by 3 bases and J by 7 bases, with 12 bases between the two germline ends. The CDR3 protein is CASSIAQGVGELFF. CDR3 sequence (DNA): TGTGCCAGTAGTATCGCCCAGGGTGTCGGGGAGCTGTTTTTT.

Ten or more counts support this clonotype. This chain links TRBV12-3 or TRBV12-4 with TRBJ2-2; 8 bases match TRBD2. The length of the CDR3 is 14 residues. Trimming cost V 5 bases and J 4 bases; bases outside gene matches: 3. DNA of the CDR3: TGTGCCAGCAGTCGAACTAGCGGCACCGGGGAGCTGTTTTTT. It is translated as CASSRTSGTGELFF.

This clonotype was counted ten times or more. The chain couples TRBV2 to TRBJ2-1, with 13 bases fitting TRBD2. Trimming at V came to 5 bases and at J to 4 bases, leaving 8 bases not matched to a gene. Germline values: CDR1 SNHLY, CDR2 FYNNEI. CDR3 length: 17 amino acids. The CDR3 spells CASSPYRTSGSYNEQFF. Written as DNA, the CDR3 is TGTGCCAGCAGTCCCTACAGGACTAGCGGGAGTTACAATGAGCAGTTCTTC. Drawing the rest from reference TRBV2 and TRBJ2-1, the complete variable domain is EPEVTQTPSHQVTQMGQEVILRCVPISNHLYFYWYRQILGQKVEFLVSFYNNEISEKSEIFDDQFSVERPDGSNFTLKIRSTKLEDSAMYFCASSPYRTSGSYNEQFFGPGTRLTVL.

The table lists this clonotype with many counts. The rearrangement links TRBV28 to TRBJ1-6; D is ambiguous. Germline V gives CDR1 MDHEN, CDR2 SYDVKM. The V end lost 2 bases, the J end lost 0 bases, and 5 bases lay between the germline ends. This CDR3 has 15 amino acids. This CDR3 reads CASSLALSYNSPLHF. The CDR3 DNA is TGTGCCAGCAGTTTAGCCCTCTCCTATAATTCACCCCTCCACTTT.

This clonotype was seen at least ten times. The chain has TRBV12-3 or TRBV12-4 and TRBJ1-3; no clear D gene. The CDR3 is 15 residues long. The V end lost 8 bases, the J end lost 0 bases, and 14 bases lay between the germline ends. CDR3 residues: CASGLDASSGNTIYF. CDR3 nucleotides: TGTGCCAGCGGACTCGACGCGAGCTCTGGAAACACCATATATTTT.

This clonotype was recorded at least ten times. V is TRBV20-1 and J is TRBJ2-5; 8 nucleotides align to TRBD1. Trimming removed 1 base from V and 1 base from J; junction bases left unmatched: 2. The CDR3 contains 14 residues. The V gene's germline CDR1 is DFQATT and CDR2 SNEGSKA (reference sequence). CDR3 protein: CSARGDRIQETQYF. The CDR3 nucleotides are TGCAGTGCTAGAGGGGACAGGATCCAAGAGACCCAGTACTTC.

This clonotype was detected ten times or more. The chain couples TRBV7-6 to TRBJ2-7; no clear D. V was cut by 5 bases and J by 2 bases, with 22 bases left in between. The CDR3 is made up of 17 amino acids. CDR1 is SGHVS, CDR2 FNYEAQ, per germline. As DNA, the CDR3 is TGTGCCAGCAGCCCGGGCGTTGGGCGGCCTATACCCTACGAGCAGTACTTC. Amino acid sequence: CASSPGVGRPIPYEQYF.

This clonotype came up many times. This chain links TRBV2 with TRBJ1-6, with D maybe TRBD1 (5 bases). V was trimmed by 8 bases and J by 0 bases, leaving 14 bases between them. The CDR3 consists of 16 residues. Germline CDR1 reads SNHLY; CDR2 reads FYNNEI. CDR3 sequence: CASQTGRGSYNSPLHF. The CDR3, as DNA: TGTGCCAGCCAGACGGGACGAGGCTCCTATAATTCACCCCTCCACTTT.

Many counts were recorded for this clonotype. The chain employs TRBV7-9 and TRBJ2-5, with D perhaps being TRBD1 or TRBD2 (5 bases each). The CDR3 has 14 amino acids. Germline lookup yields CDR1 SEHNR and CDR2 FQNEAQ (reference sequence). The ends were cut back, 5 bases at V and 2 bases at J, with 12 bases in the middle. The CDR3 DNA is TGTGCCAGCAGCAAGACCGGGACGCAAGAGACCCAGTACTTC. Encoded protein: CASSKTGTQETQYF. Combining the CDR3 with reference TRBV7-9 and TRBJ2-5 gives the whole variable domain DTGVSQNPRHKITKRGQNVTFRCDPISEHNRLYWYRQTLGQGPEFLTYFQNEAQLEKSRLLSDRFSAERPKGSFSTLEIQRTEQGDSAMYLCASSKTGTQETQYFGPGTRLLVL.

This clonotype was detected ten times or more. This chain connects TRBV28 to TRBJ1-1, with a possible D match to TRBD1 (5 bases). The V end lost 5 bases, the J end lost 0 bases, and 7 bases lay between the germline ends. Looked up from germline, CDR1 is MDHEN and CDR2 is SYDVKM. The CDR3 totals 13 residues. CDR3 sequence (DNA): TGTGCCAGCAGTGGGGGAATGAACACTGAAGCTTTCTTT. Its translation is CASSGGMNTEAFF.

The J gene is TRBJ2-5, the V gene TRBV6-1, with 8 bases aligning to TRBD2. J was trimmed by 10 bases and V by 6 bases; bases with no gene match: 16. This CDR3 spans 15 amino acids. CDR1 MNHNS and CDR2 SASEGT come from the germline V gene. The CDR3 coding sequence is TGTGCCAGCAGCCTAGGGACTAGAGGAGGGGGAGTCCAGTACTTC. The encoded protein is CASSLGTRGGGVQYF.

The chain combines TRBV6-1 with TRBJ1-1; D uncertain. CDR1 is MNHNS and CDR2 is SASEGT in the germline V gene. V was pared by 1 base and J by 5 bases, with 8 bases between. The CDR3 runs to 13 residues. The CDR3 nucleotides are TGTGCCAGCAGTGAAGGGGATCGGACTGAAGCTTTCTTT. This encodes CASSEGDRTEAFF.

This clonotype has a count of ten or more. The chain employs TRBV20-1 and TRBJ2-5; 10 bases match TRBD1. There are 14 residues in the CDR3. With 5 bases clipped from V and 2 bases from J, the junction kept 5 bases outside the gene matches. Germline V CDR1 and CDR2: DFQATT, SNEGSKA (reference sequence). Written as DNA, the CDR3 is TGCAGTGCTCGACCGGGACAGGGGCAAGAGACCCAGTACTTC. Its translation is CSARPGQGQETQYF.

This chain connects TRBV15 to TRBJ2-7; no reliable D call. The germline V gene encodes CDR1 LNHNV and CDR2 YYDKDF (reference sequence). The V gene lost 0 bases and the J gene lost 0 bases, with 9 bases spanning the gap. The CDR3 consists of 15 residues. The CDR3 loop is CATSRESTLSYEQYF. The CDR3 region has the DNA TGTGCCACCAGCAGAGAGTCGACTCTCTCCTACGAGCAGTACTTC.